This T cell receptor beta chain was recorded in a study of cytomegalovirus exposure and HLA in healthy donors. Study-wide findings and caveats: Serostatus for CMV was the only available immune exposure information. Cytomegalovirus status was reportedly diagnosed by the classifier with high specificity and sensitivity.

The PCR used 60 Vbeta and 13 Jbeta primers. Libraries were prepared by immunoSEQ multiplex PCR; TCRdb keeps only in-frame clonotypes and omits some of them. Of 140,000 or so clones in the sample, approximately 9% were seen once. V gave up 1 base and J gave up 4 bases; unmatched junction bases: 12. The CDR3 covers 19 residues. Germline V gives CDR1 MGHRA, CDR2 YSYEKL. On this clone itself: Antigen unknown.

The receptor was derived from a male donor in good health and CMV-seronegative. The material sequenced was PBMCs. The rearrangement uses TRBV4-1 and TRBJ2-3; 12 bases match TRBD1. The CDR3 DNA is TGCGCCAGCAGCCAAGCCGGGACAGGGGGCGCTTCGGTTCCAGATACGCAGTATTTT. It is translated as CASSQAGTGGASVPDTQYF.